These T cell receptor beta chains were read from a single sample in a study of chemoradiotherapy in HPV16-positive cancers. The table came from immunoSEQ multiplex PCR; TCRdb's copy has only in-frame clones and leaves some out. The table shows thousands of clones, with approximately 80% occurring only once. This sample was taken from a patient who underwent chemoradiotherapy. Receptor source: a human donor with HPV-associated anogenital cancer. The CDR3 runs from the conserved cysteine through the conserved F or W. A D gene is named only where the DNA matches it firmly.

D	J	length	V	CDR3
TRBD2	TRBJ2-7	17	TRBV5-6	CASSPGGGASDTYEQYF
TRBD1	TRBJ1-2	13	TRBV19	CATRQGLNYGYTF
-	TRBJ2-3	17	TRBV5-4	CASRGNRGLVSTDTQYF
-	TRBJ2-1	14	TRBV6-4	CASSDFAGDNEQFF
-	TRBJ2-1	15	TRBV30	CAWSPLHLGRGEQFF
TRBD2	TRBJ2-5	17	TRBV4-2	CASSQVGLAGDQETQYF
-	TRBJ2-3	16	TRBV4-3	CASSQEWATSSDTQYF
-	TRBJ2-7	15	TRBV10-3	CATGGGGGREYEQYF
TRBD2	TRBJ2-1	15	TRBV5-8	CASSLYGGRASEQFF
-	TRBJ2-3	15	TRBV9	CASSAYRDITDTQYF
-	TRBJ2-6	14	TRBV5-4	CASRVGGGANVLTF
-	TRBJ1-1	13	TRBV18	CASSPVDNTEAFF
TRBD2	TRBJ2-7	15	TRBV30	CAWRVGLAGSYEQYF
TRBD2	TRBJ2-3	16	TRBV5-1	CASSLSSGGAGDTQYF
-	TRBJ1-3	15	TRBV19	CASTSDGATGNTIYF
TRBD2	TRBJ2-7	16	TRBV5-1	CASASAGGLSSYEQYF
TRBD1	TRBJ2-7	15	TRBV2	CASREGQGRVYEQYF
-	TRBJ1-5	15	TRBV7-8	CASSLAWTSNQPQHF
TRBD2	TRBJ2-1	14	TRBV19	CASSGRGVYNEQFF
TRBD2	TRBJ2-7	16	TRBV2	CASSDTGTSGSYEQYF
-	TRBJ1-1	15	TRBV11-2	CASSYRVLGNTEAFF
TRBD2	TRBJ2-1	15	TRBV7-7	CASSSGLAGYNEQFF
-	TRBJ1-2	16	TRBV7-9	CASSGRTATPNYGYTF
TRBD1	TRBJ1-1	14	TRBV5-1	CASSRTGMNTEAFF
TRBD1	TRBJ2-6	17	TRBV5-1	CASLAGTDISGANVLTF
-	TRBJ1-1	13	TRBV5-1	CASQTGLNTEAFF
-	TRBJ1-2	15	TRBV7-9	CASSLDGGHNYGYTF
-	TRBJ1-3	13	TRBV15	CATSSTPRNTIYF
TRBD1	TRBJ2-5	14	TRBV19	CASSIQGAWETQYF
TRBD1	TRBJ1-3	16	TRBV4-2	CASSQEARGPGNTIYF
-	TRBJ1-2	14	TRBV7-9	CASSWGGNYHGYTF
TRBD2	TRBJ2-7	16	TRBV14	CASSHPPGGGGYEQYF
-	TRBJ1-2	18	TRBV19	CASSISGIGQGTNYGYTF
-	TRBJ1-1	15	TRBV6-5	CASSYLGRGVSEAFF
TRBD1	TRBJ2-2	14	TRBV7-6	CASSRQGYTGELFF
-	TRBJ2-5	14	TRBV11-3	CASSLGGAEETQYF
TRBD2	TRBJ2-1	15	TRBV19	CASSIIAGRYNEQFF
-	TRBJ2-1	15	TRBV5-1	CASSFSLSSYNEQFF
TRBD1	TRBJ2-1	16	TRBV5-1	CASSLEGTGRNNEQFF
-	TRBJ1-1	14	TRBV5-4	CASSSSGRGTEAFF
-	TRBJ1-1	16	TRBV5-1	CASSLVATPSGTEAFF
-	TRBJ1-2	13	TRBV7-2	CASSLRGAYGYTF
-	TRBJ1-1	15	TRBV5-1	CASSLVGQALSEAFF
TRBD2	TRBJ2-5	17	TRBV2	CASSGTSGRAGRETQYF
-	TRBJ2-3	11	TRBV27	CASSPPSGKYF
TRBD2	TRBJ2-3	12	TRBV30	CARGGYTDTQYF